The next 11 T cell receptor beta chains were all read from a single sample in a study of Ad26.COV2.S vaccination and SARS-CoV-2 variants. The protocol was immunoSEQ multiplex PCR, while the TCRdb copy is restricted to in-frame clones and leaves out a portion. The sample yields about 350,000 clones, 75% to 90% seen once. Treatment in this sample: around 19 received Ad26.COV2.S at low or high dose, single or two shots; roughly 5 received placebo; per-sample allocation not given. Repertoires come from day 63 after the first vaccine or placebo injection. The sample consisted of peripheral blood, taken in a trial of Ad26.COV2.S vaccine versus placebo. These receptors were obtained from a person between 18 and 65 years old who received the Ad26.COV2.S COVID-19 vaccine or a placebo.

V is TRBV7-2 and J is TRBJ2-5; the match to TRBD1 covers 8 bases. CDR1 and CDR2 (germline): SGHTA, FQGNSA. V lost 4 bases and J lost 7; bases outside the gene matches: 5. This CDR3 spans 13 amino acids. CDR3 sequence reads: CASSSGQGRTQYF. The CDR3 region has the DNA TGTGCCAGCAGCTCCGGACAGGGAAGGACCCAGTACTTC.

The rearrangement joins TRBV7-9 to TRBJ1-1; D gene ambiguous. Germline lookup yields CDR1 SEHNR and CDR2 FQNEAQ (reference sequence). The germline V and J ends were trimmed by 5 bases and 3 bases, with 13 bases remaining between them. This CDR3 comprises 14 residues. The CDR3 DNA reads TGTGCCAGCAGCCGTCAGAGGTCTGACACTGAAGCTTTCTTT. Encoded protein: CASSRQRSDTEAFF.

The J gene is TRBJ1-1, the V gene TRBV3-1 (or the pseudogene TRBV3-2); D is ambiguous. This CDR3 has 17 residues. Germline CDR1 reads LGHDT; CDR2 reads YNNKEL (reference sequence). The V gene lost 4 bases and the J gene lost 1 base, with 19 bases spanning the gap. CDR3 in DNA: TGTGCCAGCAGCCCATCTCTTCCAAACTCGGGGAACACTGAAGCTTTCTTT. Protein sequence: CASSPSLPNSGNTEAFF.

The CDR3 is CASSLETAYNEQFF. In DNA form, the CDR3 reads TGTGCCAGCAGCTTAGAAACGGCTTACAATGAGCAGTTCTTC. The chain is built from TRBV7-2 and TRBJ2-1, with D uncertain. V was shortened by 1 base and J by 4 bases, with 8 bases between the two germline ends. Per the germline V gene, CDR1 is SGHTA and CDR2 is FQGNSA. This CDR3 has 14 amino acids.

This clone was recorded a few times. This CDR3 reads CASSWDSHNSPLHF. CDR3 DNA sequence: TGTGCCAGCAGCTGGGACAGCCATAATTCACCCCTCCACTTT. This chain uses TRBV5-4 with TRBJ1-6; 7 nucleotides agree with TRBD1. The junction had 2 bases not matched to a gene; V was cut back by 3 bases and J by 5 bases. Germline values: CDR1 SGHNT, CDR2 YYREEE (reference sequence). The CDR3 loop spans 14 amino acids.

The table lists this clone with a count of one. The chain combines TRBV9 with TRBJ2-1, with 10 bases lining up with TRBD2. From germline, CDR1 is SGDLS and CDR2 YYNGEE. V dropped 4 bases and J dropped 9; count of bases not matched to a gene: 4. The CDR3 is 13 amino acids. In nucleotides, the CDR3 is TGTGCCAGCAGCCCACTAGCGGGACTTGAGCAGTTCTTC. Protein product: CASSPLAGLEQFF.

This sequence joins TRBV5-1 and TRBJ2-7; D is perhaps TRBD1 or TRBD2 (6 bases each). Germline lookup yields CDR1 SGHRS and CDR2 YFSETQ. The CDR3 length is 10 residues. V lost 8 bases and J lost 5, with 8 bases in between. The CDR3 loop reads CARGGHEQYF. CDR3 coding DNA: TGCGCCAGGGGGGGCCACGAGCAGTACTTC.

This clone has a handful of counts. The gene calls are TRBV4-1 and TRBJ1-5; the D gene is possibly TRBD1 (5 bases). The V end was cut by 0 bases, the J end by 2 bases, with 11 bases between. CDR3 length equals 16 residues. Looked up from germline, CDR1 is MGHRA and CDR2 is YSYEKL. CDR3 residues: CASSQDIPRGNQPQHF. CDR3 sequence (DNA): TGCGCCAGCAGCCAAGATATCCCCAGGGGCAATCAGCCCCAGCATTTT.

This clone was detected a few times. This chain links TRBV3-1 (or the pseudogene TRBV3-2) with TRBJ1-2; unclear D gene. This CDR3 contains 12 residues. The ends were cut back, 1 base at V and 7 bases at J, with 7 bases in the middle. Germline assignment: CDR1 LGHDT and CDR2 YNNKEL (reference sequence). In DNA form, the CDR3 reads TGTGCCAGCAGCCAAGGTAAAGGTGGCTACACCTTC. Translated, it gives CASSQGKGGYTF.

This clone has only one observation. The chain joins TRBV4-1 to TRBJ1-3; a weak D match, TRBD1 (6 bases). Trimming removed 4 bases from V and 4 bases from J, with 20 bases in between. In germline, CDR1 is MGHRA, CDR2 YSYEKL. The CDR3 totals 17 residues. CDR3 coding DNA: TGCGCCAGCAGCCCACGAGAACGGGGGGCAGTCGGAAACACCATATATTTT. Translated: CASSPRERGAVGNTIYF.

J is TRBJ1-6 and V is TRBV6-2 or TRBV6-3; D perhaps matches TRBD1 (5 bases). CDR3 length equals 14 residues. Germline CDR1 and CDR2: MNHEY and SVGEGT. With 6 bases removed from V and 8 bases from J, the gap between germline ends came to 14 bases. The CDR3 DNA follows: TGTGCCAGCAGCACCAGGGCCTGGGATTCACCCCTCCACTTT. Its translation: CASSTRAWDSPLHF.